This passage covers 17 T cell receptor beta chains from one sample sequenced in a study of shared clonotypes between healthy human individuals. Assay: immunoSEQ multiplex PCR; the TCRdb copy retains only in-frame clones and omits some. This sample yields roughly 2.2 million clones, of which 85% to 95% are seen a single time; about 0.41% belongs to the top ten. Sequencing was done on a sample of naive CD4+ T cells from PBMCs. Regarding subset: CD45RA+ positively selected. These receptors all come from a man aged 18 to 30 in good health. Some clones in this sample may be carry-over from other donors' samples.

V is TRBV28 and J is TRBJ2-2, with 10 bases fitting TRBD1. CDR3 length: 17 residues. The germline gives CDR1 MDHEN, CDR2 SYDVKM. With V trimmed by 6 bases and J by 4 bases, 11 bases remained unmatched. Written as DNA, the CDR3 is TGTGCCAGCAGCGTATCCCGGGACAGGGGAGGCACCGGGGAGCTGTTTTTT. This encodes CASSVSRDRGGTGELFF.

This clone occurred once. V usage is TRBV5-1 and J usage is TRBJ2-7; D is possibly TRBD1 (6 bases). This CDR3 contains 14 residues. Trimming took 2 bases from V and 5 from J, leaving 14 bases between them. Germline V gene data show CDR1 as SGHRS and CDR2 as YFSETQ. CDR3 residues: CASSLSGVIDEQYF. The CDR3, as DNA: TGCGCCAGCAGCTTATCAGGGGTGATTGACGAGCAGTACTTC.

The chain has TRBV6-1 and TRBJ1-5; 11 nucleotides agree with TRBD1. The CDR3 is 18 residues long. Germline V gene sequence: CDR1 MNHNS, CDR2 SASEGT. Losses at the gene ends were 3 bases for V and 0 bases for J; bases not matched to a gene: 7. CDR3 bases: TGTGCCAGCAGTGATATCCGGGACAGGGGGATTAGCAATCAGCCCCAGCATTTT. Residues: CASSDIRDRGISNQPQHF.

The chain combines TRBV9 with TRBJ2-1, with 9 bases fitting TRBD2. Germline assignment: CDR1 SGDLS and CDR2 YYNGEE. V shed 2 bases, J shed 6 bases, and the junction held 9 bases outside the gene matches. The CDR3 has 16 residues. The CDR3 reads CASSVEREVVSNEQFF. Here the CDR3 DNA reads TGTGCCAGCAGCGTGGAGCGGGAGGTCGTCTCCAATGAGCAGTTCTTC.

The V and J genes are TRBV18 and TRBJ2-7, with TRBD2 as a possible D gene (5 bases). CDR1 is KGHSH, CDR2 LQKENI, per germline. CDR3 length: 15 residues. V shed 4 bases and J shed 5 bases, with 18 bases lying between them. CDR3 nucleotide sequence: TGTGCCAGCTCACTCTCGGGGTCCTTTGGGGACGAGCAGTACTTC. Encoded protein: CASSLSGSFGDEQYF. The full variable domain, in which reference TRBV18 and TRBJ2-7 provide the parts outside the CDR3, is NAGVMQNPRHLVRRRGQEARLRCSPMKGHSHVYWYRQLPEEGLKFMVYLQKENIIDESGMPKERFSAEFPKEGPSILRIQQVVRGDSAAYFCASSLSGSFGDEQYFGPGTRLTVT.

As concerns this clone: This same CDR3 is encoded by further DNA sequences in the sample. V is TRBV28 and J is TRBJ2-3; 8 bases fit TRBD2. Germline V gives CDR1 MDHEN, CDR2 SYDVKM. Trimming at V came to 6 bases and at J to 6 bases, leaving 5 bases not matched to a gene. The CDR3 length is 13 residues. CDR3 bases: TGTGCCAGCAGACCGGGGGGGGTGGATACGCAGTATTTT. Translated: CASRPGGVDTQYF.

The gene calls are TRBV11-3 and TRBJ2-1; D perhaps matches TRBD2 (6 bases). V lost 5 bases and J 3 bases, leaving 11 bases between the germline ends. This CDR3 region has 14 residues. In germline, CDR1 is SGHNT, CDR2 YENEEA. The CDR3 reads CASSQAGYYNEQFF. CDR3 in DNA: TGTGCCAGCAGCCAGGCGGGGTACTACAATGAGCAGTTCTTC.

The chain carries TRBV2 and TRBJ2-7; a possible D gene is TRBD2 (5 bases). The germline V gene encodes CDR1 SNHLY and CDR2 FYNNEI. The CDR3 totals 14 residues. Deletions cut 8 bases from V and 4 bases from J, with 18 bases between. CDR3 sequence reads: CASVSAGSTYEQYF. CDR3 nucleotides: TGTGCCAGCGTGTCCGCGGGCAGTACTTACGAGCAGTACTTC.

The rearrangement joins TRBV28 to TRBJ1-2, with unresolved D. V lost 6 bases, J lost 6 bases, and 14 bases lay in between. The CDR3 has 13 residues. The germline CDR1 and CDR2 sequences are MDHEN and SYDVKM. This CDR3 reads CASRDGSLDGYTF. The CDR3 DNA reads TGTGCCAGCAGGGACGGGTCCCTGGATGGCTACACCTTC.

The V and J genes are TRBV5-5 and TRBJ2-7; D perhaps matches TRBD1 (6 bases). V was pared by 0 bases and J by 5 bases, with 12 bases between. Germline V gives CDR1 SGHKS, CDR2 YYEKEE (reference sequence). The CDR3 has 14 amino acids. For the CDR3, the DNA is TGTGCCAGCAGCTTGGCCCCCAGGGGCAACGAGCAGTACTTC. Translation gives CASSLAPRGNEQYF.

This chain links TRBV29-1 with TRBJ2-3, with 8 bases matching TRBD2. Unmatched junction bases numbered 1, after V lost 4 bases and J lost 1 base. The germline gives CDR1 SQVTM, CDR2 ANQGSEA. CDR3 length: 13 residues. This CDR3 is CSVGREGTDTQYF. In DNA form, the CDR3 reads TGCAGCGTTGGGCGGGAGGGCACAGATACGCAGTATTTT.

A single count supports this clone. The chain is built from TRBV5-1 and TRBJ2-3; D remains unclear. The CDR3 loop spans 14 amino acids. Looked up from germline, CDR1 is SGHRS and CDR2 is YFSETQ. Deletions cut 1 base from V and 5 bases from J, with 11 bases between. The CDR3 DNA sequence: TGCGCCAGCAGCTTGACCATCCAAGGAGATACGCAGTATTTT. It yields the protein CASSLTIQGDTQYF.

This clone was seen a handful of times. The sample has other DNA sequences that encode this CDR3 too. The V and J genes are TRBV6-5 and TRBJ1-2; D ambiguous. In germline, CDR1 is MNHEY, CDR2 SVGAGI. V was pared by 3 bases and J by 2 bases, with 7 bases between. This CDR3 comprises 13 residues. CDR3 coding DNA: TGTGCCAGCAGTTATCAAGGAAACTATGGCTACACCTTC. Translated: CASSYQGNYGYTF.

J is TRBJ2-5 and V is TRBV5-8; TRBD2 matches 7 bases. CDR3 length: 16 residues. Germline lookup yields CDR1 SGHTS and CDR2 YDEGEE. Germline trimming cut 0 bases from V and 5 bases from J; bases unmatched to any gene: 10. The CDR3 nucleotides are TGTGCCAGCAGCTTGGGGCTAGCGGCGAGCGACGAGACCCAGTACTTC. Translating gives CASSLGLAASDETQYF.

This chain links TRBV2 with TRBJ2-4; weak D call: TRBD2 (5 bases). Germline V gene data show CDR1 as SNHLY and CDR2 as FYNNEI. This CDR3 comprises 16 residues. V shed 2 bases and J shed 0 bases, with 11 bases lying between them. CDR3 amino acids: CASSENTRAAKNIQYF. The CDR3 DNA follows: TGTGCCAGCAGTGAAAATACGAGGGCAGCCAAAAACATTCAGTACTTC.

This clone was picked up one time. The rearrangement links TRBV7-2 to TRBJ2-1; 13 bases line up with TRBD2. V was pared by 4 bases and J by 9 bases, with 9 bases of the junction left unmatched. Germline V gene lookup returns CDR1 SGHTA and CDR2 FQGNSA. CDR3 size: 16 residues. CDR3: CASSSDWTSGSLEQFF. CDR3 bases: TGTGCCAGCAGCTCAGATTGGACTAGCGGGAGTCTTGAGCAGTTCTTC.

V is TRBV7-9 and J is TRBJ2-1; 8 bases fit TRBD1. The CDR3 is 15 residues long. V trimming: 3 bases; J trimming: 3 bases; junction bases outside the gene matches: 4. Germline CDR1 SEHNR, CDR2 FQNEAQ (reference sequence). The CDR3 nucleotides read TGTGCCAGCAGCTTCAGGGGGCGCGTCTACAATGAGCAGTTCTTC. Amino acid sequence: CASSFRGRVYNEQFF.